The entry that follows covers one T cell receptor beta chain sequence. Its cognate antigen is unknown. One entry per CDR3 protein, called by TCRdb with MiXCR from the 5' RACE reads. The sample yields over 55,000 distinct CDR3 sequences, over 7.5% seen once. These data originate in a study of T-cell memory formation after mild COVID-19. The CDR3 is made up of 14 amino acids. Germline values: CDR1 SGHRS, CDR2 YFSETQ. Trimming removed 4 bases at V and 3 bases at J, with 11 bases between. Study-level points and caveats: The pre-infection memory compartment contained some responding clones, suggesting cross-reactive memory joined.

The source of this sequence is a man younger than 30 who had mild COVID-19 (a few samples of this study predate the infection). Cell type and time point are not known. This chain joins TRBV5-1 and TRBJ2-1, with a possible D match to TRBD1 (5 bases). Sequencing was done on a sample of PBMCs or a T cell subset sorted from them (not recorded which). The CDR3 DNA reads as TGCGCCAGCAGCCGTGGGGCAGACTACAATGAGCAGTTCTTC. Translated: CASSRGADYNEQFF.